The next 5 T cell receptor beta chains were all read from a single sample in a study of control samples from healthy donors and cancer patients. Some clones are missing from TCRdb's copy, which holds only in-frame ones; the method was immunoSEQ multiplex PCR. The sample spans 150,000 to 200,000 clones; the ten largest clones claim about 2.2%. The sample taken for sequencing was blood. Receptors were obtained from a woman in her twenties or thirties in good health.

The chain recombines TRBV3-1 (or the pseudogene TRBV3-2) with TRBJ1-2; the D is unclear. This CDR3 region has 12 residues. Trimming shortened V by 1 base and J by 8 bases, and 8 bases separated the two germline ends. Germline values: CDR1 LGHDT, CDR2 YNNKEL (reference sequence). The CDR3 is CASSQGAAGYTF. The CDR3 DNA reads as TGTGCCAGCAGCCAAGGGGCGGCGGGCTACACCTTC.

The chain carries TRBV6-2 or TRBV6-3 and TRBJ2-7; TRBD1 agrees at 8 bases. Trimming removed 6 bases from V and 4 bases from J; junction bases left unmatched: 17. CDR3 size: 17 residues. Germline V gene lookup returns CDR1 MNHEY and CDR2 SVGEGT. This CDR3 is CASSTIPGRGTGYEQYF. Written as DNA, the CDR3 is TGTGCCAGCAGCACAATCCCCGGCCGGGGGACAGGTTACGAGCAGTACTTC.

This chain joins TRBV29-1 and TRBJ2-1; D is unresolved. Looked up from germline, CDR1 is SQVTM and CDR2 is ANQGSEA. This CDR3 comprises 11 residues. V was clipped by 5 bases and J by 7 bases, with 9 bases between them. CDR3 region: CSVRALNEQFF. CDR3 nucleotide sequence: TGCAGCGTTCGAGCCCTTAATGAGCAGTTCTTC.

The chain carries TRBV7-3 and TRBJ2-2; no reliable D call. The CDR3 has 14 amino acids. Germline V gene sequence: CDR1 SGHTA, CDR2 FQGTGA. Trimming took off 5 bases at V and 7 bases at J, with 14 bases between the two ends. The CDR3: CASSPRDRVGELFF. CDR3 nucleotides: TGTGCCAGCAGCCCCAGAGACCGGGTCGGGGAGCTGTTTTTT.

V usage is TRBV6-6 and J usage is TRBJ1-6; the D gene is possibly TRBD1 (5 bases). The CDR3 is made up of 16 amino acids. V lost 6 bases, J lost 6 bases, and 18 bases lay in between. Germline CDR1 MNHNY, CDR2 SVGAGI (reference sequence). CDR3 loop: CASSRRSGPGNSPLHF. The CDR3 DNA is TGTGCCAGCAGCAGGCGTTCGGGGCCGGGTAATTCACCCCTCCACTTT.